One sample yielded the 23 T cell receptor beta chains listed below, sequenced in a study of Ad26.COV2.S vaccination and SARS-CoV-2 variants. Produced via immunoSEQ multiplex PCR; TCRdb's table is partial and in-frame only. The sample lists 510,000 or so clones, 87% occurring once. Treatment meaning: 15 to 20 received Ad26.COV2.S at low or high dose, single or two shots; several received placebo; per-sample allocation not given. Sampling took place 63 days after the first vaccine or placebo injection. This specimen consisted of peripheral blood, obtained in a trial of Ad26.COV2.S vaccine versus placebo. These receptors all stem from a person aged 18-60 years who received the Ad26.COV2.S COVID-19 vaccine or a placebo.

The J gene is TRBJ2-2, the V gene TRBV6-2 or TRBV6-3; the match to TRBD2 covers 9 bases. There are 17 residues in the CDR3. Germline values: CDR1 MNHEY, CDR2 SVGEGT. V gave up 4 bases and J gave up 7 bases; unmatched junction bases: 13. CDR3 residues: CASSWPSGIAAVGELFF. The CDR3 bases are TGTGCCAGCAGTTGGCCTAGCGGGATCGCGGCGGTCGGGGAGCTGTTTTTT.

In its sample, this clone was seen once. The V and J genes are TRBV5-1 and TRBJ2-3, with D tentatively TRBD2 (6 bases). Trimming pared 1 base from V and 3 bases from J, leaving 9 bases between. The CDR3 is made up of 14 amino acids. The germline gives CDR1 SGHRS, CDR2 YFSETQ. CDR3 nucleotides: TGCGCCAGCAGCTTGTATGCGGGGACAGATACGCAGTATTTT. Residues: CASSLYAGTDTQYF.

This chain joins TRBV18 and TRBJ2-7, with 7 bases fitting TRBD1. The CDR3 contains 14 residues. Losses at the gene ends were 2 bases for V and 5 bases for J; bases not matched to a gene: 6. Per the germline V gene, CDR1 is KGHSH and CDR2 is LQKENI. The CDR3 bases are TGTGCCAGCTCACCAAACAGGGGTATACACGAGCAGTACTTC. It is translated as CASSPNRGIHEQYF.

The chain employs TRBV7-2 and TRBJ1-5; the D gene is possibly TRBD1 (5 bases). CDR3 length: 15 amino acids. The germline V gene encodes CDR1 SGHTA and CDR2 FQGNSA. V was trimmed by 5 bases and J by 6 bases, leaving 17 bases between them. Written as DNA, the CDR3 is TGTGCCAGCAGCGCCGCCCAGGGTTTCAGTCAGCCCCAGCATTTT. Translated: CASSAAQGFSQPQHF.

Points on this clone: At one of its ends the junction is not consistent with the germline gene, which may arise from a read error. J is TRBJ1-5 and V is TRBV6-6; no clear D. Germline V gene sequence: CDR1 MNHNY, CDR2 SVGAGI (reference sequence). There are 14 residues in the CDR3. In nucleotides, the CDR3 is TGTGCCAGCAGCCTAGCATGGAGCAATCAGCCCCGGCATTTT. This gives the protein CASSLAWSNQPRHF.

The V gene is TRBV12-3 or TRBV12-4, the J gene TRBJ2-3; D is undetermined. The CDR3 has 11 residues. Trimming pared 3 bases from V and 4 bases from J, leaving 2 bases between. CDR3 in amino acids: CASSLSDTQYF. CDR3 bases: TGTGCCAGCAGTTTGTCAGATACGCAGTATTTT.

The chain recombines TRBV6-2 or TRBV6-3 with TRBJ2-5; 8 bases align to TRBD1. The CDR3 is made up of 15 amino acids. In germline, CDR1 is MNHEY, CDR2 SVGEGT. The J segment lost 2 bases and the V segment lost 2 bases, leaving 4 bases of the junction unmatched. For the CDR3, the DNA is TGTGCCAGCAGTTACGCCCGGGACAGGCAAGAGACCCAGTACTTC. Translation gives CASSYARDRQETQYF.

The rearrangement uses TRBV6-6 and TRBJ1-2, with 7 bases that match TRBD1. J lost 4 bases, V lost 7 bases, and 12 bases had no gene match. The germline gives CDR1 MNHNY, CDR2 SVGAGI (reference sequence). This CDR3 has 15 amino acids. CDR3 DNA: TGTGCCAGCAATAAAGAGACAGGGTCTTTCTATGGCTACACCTTC. Its translation is CASNKETGSFYGYTF.

V and J are TRBV11-2 and TRBJ2-7; 9 bases map to TRBD1. The germline V gene has CDR1 SGHAT and CDR2 FQNNGV. This CDR3 comprises 14 residues. V shed 7 bases and J 1 base; nucleotides not matched to a gene: 5. This CDR3 is CASTTGTGSYEQYF. CDR3 nucleotide sequence: TGTGCCAGCACCACCGGGACAGGGTCCTACGAGCAGTACTTC.

This clone was recorded a few times. The chain recombines TRBV24-1 with TRBJ1-3, with D unclear. Looked up from germline, CDR1 is KGHDR and CDR2 is SFDVKD. The CDR3 consists of 11 residues. Trimming pared 9 bases from V and 4 bases from J, leaving 6 bases between. CDR3 sequence: CATSAGNTIYF. CDR3 nucleotides: TGTGCCACCTCCGCGGGAAACACCATATATTTT.

The chain employs TRBV2 and TRBJ2-1; D gene ambiguous. Trimming removed 9 bases from V and 7 bases from J, with 10 bases in between. In germline, CDR1 is SNHLY, CDR2 FYNNEI. The CDR3 runs 11 residues. Here the CDR3 DNA reads TGTGCCAGGCGAATAGGGAATGAGCAGTTCTTC. Residues: CARRIGNEQFF.

This chain connects TRBV11-2 to TRBJ2-5; D gene uncertain. The ends were cut back, 2 bases at V and 5 bases at J, with 9 bases in the middle. The germline CDR1 and CDR2 sequences are SGHAT and FQNNGV. There are 13 residues in the CDR3. CDR3 DNA sequence: TGTGCCAGCAGCTTAAGGGTCCTGGAGACCCAGTACTTC. Translating it yields CASSLRVLETQYF.

The chain recombines TRBV5-1 with TRBJ1-6; maybe TRBD1 (6 bases). Looked up from germline, CDR1 is SGHRS and CDR2 is YFSETQ. CDR3 length equals 16 residues. V dropped 0 bases and J dropped 7 bases, with 14 bases sitting between them. The CDR3 bases are TGCGCCAGCAGCTTGGCTGGAGAGGGGGGGAATTCACCCCTCCACTTT. It specifies CASSLAGEGGNSPLHF.

The genes are TRBV6-5 and TRBJ1-6; TRBD1 matches 7 bases. The CDR3 has 13 residues. Trimming removed 6 bases from V and 16 bases from J; junction bases left unmatched: 12. The germline gives CDR1 MNHEY, CDR2 SVGAGI. The CDR3 DNA follows: TGTGCCAGCAGCCCAGGGGGGGGGAATGCTCTCCACTTT. This encodes CASSPGGGNALHF.

The J gene is TRBJ1-5, the V gene TRBV28, with a possible D match to TRBD1 (5 bases). This CDR3 spans 15 amino acids. Germline V gene data show CDR1 as MDHEN and CDR2 as SYDVKM. V gave up 2 bases and J gave up 9 bases, with 17 bases separating them. The chain's CDR3 is CASSLTGVQSRPQHF. CDR3 DNA: TGTGCCAGCAGTTTAACAGGCGTTCAGTCACGGCCCCAGCATTTT.

In DNA form, the CDR3 reads TGTGCCAGCAGCCAAGAACTAGCGGCACGCACAGATACGCAGTATTTT. It translates to CASSQELAARTDTQYF. The genes are TRBV4-2 and TRBJ2-3; 8 bases agree with TRBD2. CDR1 LGHNA and CDR2 YNFKEQ come from the germline V gene. The CDR3 sequence is 16 residues long. Trimming cost V 0 bases and J 1 base; bases outside gene matches: 3.

V usage is TRBV5-1 and J usage is TRBJ2-1, with D perhaps TRBD2 (5 bases). V shed 0 bases and J shed 0 bases, with 7 bases lying between them. CDR1 is SGHRS and CDR2 is YFSETQ in the germline V gene. CDR3 length: 15 residues. The CDR3 DNA follows: TGCGCCAGCAGCTTGGGGGAGAGCTCCTACAATGAGCAGTTCTTC. Translation gives CASSLGESSYNEQFF.

The rearrangement uses TRBV6-5 and TRBJ2-1, with 11 bases aligning to TRBD2. Looked up from germline, CDR1 is MNHEY and CDR2 is SVGAGI. The CDR3 extends over 15 amino acids. J lost 4 bases, V lost 6 bases, and 5 bases had no gene match. The DNA for the CDR3 is TGTGCCAGCAGAGACCTAGCGGGAGGATACAATGAGCAGTTCTTC. This sequence encodes CASRDLAGGYNEQFF.

This clone was detected a few times. The chain couples TRBV12-3 or TRBV12-4 to TRBJ1-2; D uncertain. V was pared by 4 bases and J by 7 bases, with 7 bases between. The CDR3 runs 11 residues. In DNA, the CDR3 is TGTGCCAGCAGTTCGAGAGTTGGCTACACCTTC. This gives the protein CASSSRVGYTF.

The genes are TRBV29-1 and TRBJ1-4; no firm D call. The CDR3 is 11 amino acids. The germline V gene has CDR1 SQVTM and CDR2 ANQGSEA. Trimming took 3 bases from V and 6 from J, leaving 5 bases between them. The CDR3 DNA reads TGCAGCGTTGAGTGGGATGAAAAACTGTTTTTT. It is translated as CSVEWDEKLFF. The variable domain in full, with the rest retrieved from reference TRBV29-1 and TRBJ1-4, is SAVISQKPSRDICQRGTSLTIQCQVDSQVTMMFWYRQQPGQSLTLIATANQGSEATYESGFVIDKFPISRPNLTFSTLTVSNMSPEDSSIYLCSVEWDEKLFFGSGTQLSVL.

CDR3 protein: CASSLRQAINSPLHF. Here the CDR3 DNA reads TGTGCCAGCAGCTTAAGACAGGCGATAAATTCACCCCTCCACTTT. The chain employs TRBV7-2 and TRBJ1-6; a possible D gene is TRBD1 (6 bases). Trimming pared 2 bases from V and 7 bases from J, leaving 12 bases between. CDR1 and CDR2 (germline): SGHTA, FQGNSA. This CDR3 has 15 residues.

The V gene is TRBV23-1, the J gene TRBJ1-1; 9 bases fit TRBD1. TRBV23-1 is known as an ORF, though its function is uncertain. This CDR3 has 12 residues. Losses at the gene ends were 10 bases for V and 1 base for J; bases not matched to a gene: 1. The CDR3 here is CATDRGNTEAFF. The DNA for the CDR3 is TGCGCCACGGACAGGGGGAACACTGAAGCTTTCTTT.

V gene TRBV11-1 combines with J gene TRBJ2-7; D is undetermined. The CDR3 has 13 residues. The ends were cut back, 5 bases at V and 7 bases at J, with 15 bases in the middle. CDR1 SGHAT and CDR2 FQDESV come from the germline V gene (reference sequence). The CDR3 spells CASSLRLGGEQYF. CDR3 coding DNA: TGTGCCAGCAGCCTTAGGTTAGGTGGTGAGCAGTACTTC.